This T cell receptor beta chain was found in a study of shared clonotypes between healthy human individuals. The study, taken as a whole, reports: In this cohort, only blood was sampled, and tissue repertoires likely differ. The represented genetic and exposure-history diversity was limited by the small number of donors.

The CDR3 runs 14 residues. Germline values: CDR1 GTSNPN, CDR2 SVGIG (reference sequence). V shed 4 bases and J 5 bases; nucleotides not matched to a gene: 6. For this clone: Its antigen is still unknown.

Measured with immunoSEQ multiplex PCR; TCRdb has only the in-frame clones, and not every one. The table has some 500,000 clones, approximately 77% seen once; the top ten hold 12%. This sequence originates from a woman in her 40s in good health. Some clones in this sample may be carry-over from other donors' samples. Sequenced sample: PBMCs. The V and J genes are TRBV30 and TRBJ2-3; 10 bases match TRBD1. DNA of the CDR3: TGTGCCTGGAACGGACAGGGGGTAGTAGATACGCAGTATTTT. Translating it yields CAWNGQGVVDTQYF.